The rows below give T cell receptor beta chains drawn from one sample of a study of blood T cell repertoires in COVID-19. Clones were read by immunoSEQ multiplex PCR, and TCRdb kept only the in-frame ones, dropping some. The table records 200,000 or so clones, about 86% of them present only once. Source material: peripheral blood. The receptors derive from a young man with active or convalescent COVID-19. CDR3s include the opening cysteine and the closing phenylalanine or tryptophan. Each record gives: CDR3 protein, CDR3 DNA, J gene, clone size, D gene, V gene. The D gene is left open where the match is weak. Not all rows give a size; the values are once, few, many and, for expanded clones, a class.

CDR3aa: CASSLLGGNSNQPQHF
CDR3nt: TGTGCCAGCAGTTTATTAGGGGGAAATAGCAATCAGCCCCAGCATTTT
j_gene: TRBJ1-5
abundance: -
d_gene: -
v_gene: TRBV28

CDR3aa: CASSRQINQPQHF
CDR3nt: TGTGCCAGTAGTAGACAGATCAATCAGCCCCAGCATTTT
j_gene: TRBJ1-5
abundance: -
d_gene: -
v_gene: TRBV19

CDR3aa: CASSFPRTGIYGYTF
CDR3nt: TGTGCCAGCAGCTTCCCTAGGACGGGGATCTATGGCTACACCTTC
j_gene: TRBJ1-2
abundance: few
d_gene: -
v_gene: TRBV5-8

CDR3aa: CSASGSLYNEQFF
CDR3nt: TGCAGCGCTAGCGGGAGCCTCTACAATGAGCAGTTCTTC
j_gene: TRBJ2-1
abundance: -
d_gene: TRBD2
v_gene: TRBV29-1

CDR3aa: CASSQAGGGEGYGYTF
CDR3nt: TGTGCCAGCAGCCAAGCGGGGGGAGGGGAGGGCTATGGCTACACCTTC
j_gene: TRBJ1-2
abundance: -
d_gene: -
v_gene: TRBV3-1/TRBV3-2

CDR3aa: CASSQEASGAYNEQFF
CDR3nt: TGTGCCAGCAGCCAAGAGGCTAGCGGGGCTTACAATGAGCAGTTCTTC
j_gene: TRBJ2-1
abundance: -
d_gene: TRBD2
v_gene: TRBV4-2

CDR3aa: CATSASPQQGLRNEQYF
CDR3nt: TGTGCCACCAGTGCCTCGCCCCAGCAGGGGTTGAGAAACGAGCAGTACTTC
j_gene: TRBJ2-7
abundance: -
d_gene: -
v_gene: TRBV24-1

CDR3aa: CASSQDRGGAINTQYF
CDR3nt: TGCGCCAGCAGCCAAGACAGGGGAGGGGCCATTAATACGCAGTATTTT
j_gene: TRBJ2-3
abundance: -
d_gene: -
v_gene: TRBV4-1

CDR3aa: CASSPGTYEKLFF
CDR3nt: TGTGCCAGCAGCCCCGGGACTTATGAAAAACTGTTTTTT
j_gene: TRBJ1-4
abundance: -
d_gene: -
v_gene: TRBV6-2/TRBV6-3

CDR3aa: CASTATGRNTEAFF
CDR3nt: TGTGCCAGCACCGCGACAGGGCGCAATACTGAAGCTTTCTTT
j_gene: TRBJ1-1
abundance: -
d_gene: TRBD1
v_gene: TRBV5-6

CDR3aa: CASSDRLADKGDTQYF
CDR3nt: TGCGCCAGCAGTGATCGGCTAGCAGACAAAGGTGATACGCAGTATTTT
j_gene: TRBJ2-3
abundance: -
d_gene: -
v_gene: TRBV5-1

CDR3aa: CASRPPGQGIWGYTF
CDR3nt: TGTGCCAGCAGACCCCCGGGACAGGGAATTTGGGGCTACACCTTC
j_gene: TRBJ1-2
abundance: -
d_gene: TRBD1
v_gene: TRBV28

CDR3aa: CATSDFGGQANTGELFF
CDR3nt: TGTGCCACCAGTGATTTCGGCGGACAGGCGAACACCGGGGAGCTGTTTTTT
j_gene: TRBJ2-2
abundance: -
d_gene: TRBD1
v_gene: TRBV24-1

CDR3aa: CSASDSQRANYGYTF
CDR3nt: TGCAGTGCTAGTGACAGCCAGCGAGCTAACTATGGCTACACCTTC
j_gene: TRBJ1-2
abundance: -
d_gene: -
v_gene: TRBV20-1

CDR3aa: CASSYQGAVSDTQYF
CDR3nt: TGTGCCAGCAGTTACCAGGGGGCGGTGTCAGATACGCAGTATTTT
j_gene: TRBJ2-3
abundance: -
d_gene: TRBD1
v_gene: TRBV6-5

CDR3aa: CATSDLVGATGGSNTGELFF
CDR3nt: TGTGCCACCAGTGATTTGGTAGGGGCGACAGGTGGATCGAACACCGGGGAGCTGTTTTTT
j_gene: TRBJ2-2
abundance: -
d_gene: -
v_gene: TRBV24-1

CDR3aa: CASSLEAVPSGNTIYF
CDR3nt: TGCGCCAGCAGCTTGGAGGCGGTACCCTCTGGAAACACCATATATTTT
j_gene: TRBJ1-3
abundance: -
d_gene: -
v_gene: TRBV5-1

CDR3aa: CASSRQVNQPQHF
CDR3nt: TGTGCCAGTAGCAGACAGGTCAATCAGCCCCAGCATTTT
j_gene: TRBJ1-5
abundance: -
d_gene: -
v_gene: TRBV19

CDR3aa: CASSNRAGTSPKTQYF
CDR3nt: TGTGCCAGCAGCAACCGGGCCGGGACATCCCCCAAGACCCAGTACTTC
j_gene: TRBJ2-5
abundance: once
d_gene: -
v_gene: TRBV11-3

CDR3aa: CASSPADRARTGELFF
CDR3nt: TGTGCCAGCAGCCCGGCGGACAGGGCTAGGACCGGGGAGCTGTTTTTT
j_gene: TRBJ2-2
abundance: -
d_gene: TRBD1
v_gene: TRBV3-1/TRBV3-2

CDR3aa: CASSEGQGREKLFF
CDR3nt: TGTGCCAGCAGCGAGGGACAGGGGCGTGAAAAACTGTTTTTT
j_gene: TRBJ1-4
abundance: -
d_gene: TRBD1
v_gene: TRBV7-9

CDR3aa: CASSMTGENRNEKLFF
CDR3nt: TGTGCCAGTAGTATGACAGGGGAAAATCGAAATGAAAAACTGTTTTTT
j_gene: TRBJ1-4
abundance: -
d_gene: TRBD1
v_gene: TRBV19

CDR3aa: CASSISARGTYEQYF
CDR3nt: TGTGCCAGTAGTATATCGGCCAGGGGGACCTACGAGCAGTACTTC
j_gene: TRBJ2-7
abundance: few
d_gene: TRBD1
v_gene: TRBV19

CDR3aa: CASSDSRTTRSYEQYF
CDR3nt: TGTGCCAGCAGTGACTCCCGGACTACGCGTTCCTACGAGCAGTACTTC
j_gene: TRBJ2-7
abundance: once
d_gene: -
v_gene: TRBV25-1

CDR3aa: CATSQTGVGTGELFF
CDR3nt: TGTGCCACCAGCCAGACAGGGGTCGGCACCGGGGAGCTGTTTTTT
j_gene: TRBJ2-2
abundance: -
d_gene: TRBD1
v_gene: TRBV24-1

CDR3aa: CASSLLGVSQYF
CDR3nt: TGTGCCAGCAGCTTATTAGGAGTGTCCCAGTACTTC
j_gene: TRBJ2-5
abundance: -
d_gene: -
v_gene: TRBV11-2

CDR3aa: CAWSVTGAGANVLTF
CDR3nt: TGTGCCTGGAGTGTCACAGGGGCTGGGGCCAACGTCCTGACTTTC
j_gene: TRBJ2-6
abundance: -
d_gene: TRBD1
v_gene: TRBV30

CDR3aa: CASSYSSRSYNEQFF
CDR3nt: TGTGCCAGCAGTTACTCTAGCAGATCCTACAATGAGCAGTTCTTC
j_gene: TRBJ2-1
abundance: -
d_gene: -
v_gene: TRBV6-5

CDR3aa: CASSLPGTDVGELFF
CDR3nt: TGTGCCAGCAGTCTGCCGGGGACAGACGTCGGGGAGCTGTTTTTT
j_gene: TRBJ2-2
abundance: -
d_gene: TRBD1
v_gene: TRBV28

CDR3aa: CASSSQGWETQYF
CDR3nt: TGTGCCAGCAGCTCTCAGGGCTGGGAGACCCAGTACTTC
j_gene: TRBJ2-5
abundance: -
d_gene: -
v_gene: TRBV7-6

CDR3aa: CAWSSPVPEAFF
CDR3nt: TGTGCCTGGAGTTCCCCGGTTCCTGAAGCTTTCTTT
j_gene: TRBJ1-1
abundance: -
d_gene: -
v_gene: TRBV30

CDR3aa: CASSEGTRGQPQHF
CDR3nt: TGTGCCAGCAGTGAGGGGACCAGGGGTCAGCCCCAGCATTTT
j_gene: TRBJ1-5
abundance: -
d_gene: -
v_gene: TRBV2

CDR3aa: CASSERTSTDTQYF
CDR3nt: TGCGCCAGCAGCGAACGGACTAGCACAGATACGCAGTATTTT
j_gene: TRBJ2-3
abundance: few
d_gene: -
v_gene: TRBV5-1

CDR3aa: CASSLAEQGNTGELFF
CDR3nt: TGCGCCAGCAGCTTGGCCGAACAGGGGAACACCGGGGAGCTGTTTTTT
j_gene: TRBJ2-2
abundance: few
d_gene: -
v_gene: TRBV5-1

CDR3aa: CASSSVSGTGGPEQYF
CDR3nt: TGTGCCAGCAGCTCCGTCTCGGGGACAGGGGGCCCCGAGCAGTACTTC
j_gene: TRBJ2-7
abundance: -
d_gene: TRBD1
v_gene: TRBV11-2

CDR3aa: CASRTANDYGYTF
CDR3nt: TGTGCCAGCAGGACAGCGAATGATTATGGCTACACCTTC
j_gene: TRBJ1-2
abundance: once
d_gene: -
v_gene: TRBV2

CDR3aa: CASGGQGGTEAFF
CDR3nt: TGTGCCAGCGGGGGACAGGGGGGGACTGAAGCTTTCTTT
j_gene: TRBJ1-1
abundance: -
d_gene: TRBD1
v_gene: TRBV2

CDR3aa: CASSSSSYNEQFF
CDR3nt: TGTGCCAGCAGTTCGAGCTCCTACAATGAGCAGTTCTTC
j_gene: TRBJ2-1
abundance: -
d_gene: -
v_gene: TRBV27

CDR3aa: CAWSGLRGGARTDTQYF
CDR3nt: TGTGCCTGGAGTGGGTTACGGGGGGGGGCCCGTACAGATACGCAGTATTTT
j_gene: TRBJ2-3
abundance: -
d_gene: TRBD2
v_gene: TRBV30

CDR3aa: CASSVGQTSGSYEQYF
CDR3nt: TGTGCCAGCAGCGTAGGACAGACTAGCGGCTCCTACGAGCAGTACTTC
j_gene: TRBJ2-7
abundance: -
d_gene: TRBD2
v_gene: TRBV9

CDR3aa: CASSLGGTGGETQYF
CDR3nt: TGTGCCAGCAGCTTGGGCGGGACAGGGGGAGAGACCCAGTACTTC
j_gene: TRBJ2-5
abundance: -
d_gene: TRBD1
v_gene: TRBV7-8

CDR3aa: CASSDTGTSGITGEQFF
CDR3nt: TGTGCCAGCAGTGACACCGGGACTAGCGGGATTACGGGTGAGCAGTTCTTC
j_gene: TRBJ2-1
abundance: -
d_gene: TRBD2
v_gene: TRBV25-1

CDR3aa: CASSLGTGNRGYTF
CDR3nt: TGTGCCAGTAGTCTCGGGACAGGGAATAGGGGCTACACCTTC
j_gene: TRBJ1-2
abundance: -
d_gene: TRBD1
v_gene: TRBV19